One sample yielded the 16 T cell receptor beta chains listed below, sequenced in a study of blood T cells in healthy people across ages. The authors ran a second PCR of about 6 to 11 cycles using a sample-barcoded 5' primer and a J-beta primer mix. TCRdb called the 5' RACE reads again in MiXCR, with one record for every CDR3 protein. The table lists hundreds of thousands of distinct CDR3 sequences, around a fifth of them singletons. Sequenced input: blood. These receptors all come from a man between 65 and 85 years old in good health.

The genes are TRBV7-2 and TRBJ2-3; D may be TRBD2 (5 bases). V dropped 5 bases and J dropped 3 bases, with 9 bases sitting between them. Germline loops: CDR1 SGHTA, CDR2 FQGNSA. CDR3 size: 13 residues. CDR3 protein: CASSPRTTDTQYF. Written as DNA, the CDR3 is TGTGCCAGCAGCCCAAGGACTACAGATACGCAGTATTTT.

This clonotype has only a few counts. The chain links TRBV24-1 to TRBJ2-1, with 10 bases aligning to TRBD2. CDR3 length: 15 residues. The J segment lost 3 bases and the V segment lost 2 bases, leaving 0 bases of the junction unmatched. Germline V gene sequence: CDR1 KGHDR, CDR2 SFDVKD. CDR3 DNA sequence: TGTGCCACCAGTGATTGGACTAGCGGCTACAATGAGCAGTTCTTC. Its translation is CATSDWTSGYNEQFF.

This clonotype was detected only a few times. The chain has TRBV7-6 and TRBJ2-5, with D uncertain. The J call could be wrong; TRBJ2-1 is a better fit for the DNA end. The CDR3 has 14 residues. CDR1 SGHVS and CDR2 FNYEAQ come from the germline V gene. CDR3 DNA: TGTGCCAGCAGCTCTGACTCCCTGAGGAATGAGCAGTTCTTC. Translation: CASSSDSLRNEQFF.

This clonotype was detected only once. This may be a read error, as it is one base from a much larger clone. This CDR3 reads CASSVDGSGETQCF. The CDR3 nucleotides read TGTGCCAGCAGCGTAGACGGGAGTGGTGAGACCCAGTGCTTC. The gene calls are TRBV9 and TRBJ2-5, with a weak D call TRBD2 (6 bases). Per germline, CDR1 SGDLS and CDR2 YYNGEE. The CDR3 has 14 residues.

The chain has TRBV20-1 and TRBJ2-5; 8 bases align to TRBD2. The DNA end favors TRBJ2-1, so the J call may be wrong. This CDR3 is 15 amino acids long. Germline values: CDR1 DFQATT, CDR2 SNEGSKA (reference sequence). This CDR3 is CSARHLAGINNEQFF. The CDR3 nucleotides are TGCAGTGCTAGACATCTAGCGGGTATTAACAATGAGCAGTTCTTC.

This clonotype showed up just a few times. The J gene is TRBJ2-7, the V gene TRBV7-8; D is uncertain. From germline, CDR1 is SGHVS and CDR2 FQNEAQ. Trimming took off 5 bases at V and 3 bases at J, with 14 bases between the two ends. This CDR3 region has 14 residues. Here the CDR3 reads CASSLFSVDYEQYF. CDR3 sequence (DNA): TGTGCCAGCAGCCTATTTTCGGTCGACTACGAGCAGTACTTC.

This clonotype was seen a few times. V is TRBV19 and J is TRBJ2-3; D not certain. This CDR3 is 14 amino acids long. Per germline, CDR1 LNHDA and CDR2 SQIVND (reference sequence). Trimming stripped 6 bases from V and 0 bases from J, with 10 bases between. The DNA of the CDR3 is TGTGCCAGTAGCGTCGCCCCTAGCACAGATACGCAGTATTTT. This translates into CASSVAPSTDTQYF.

As for this clonotype: One end of the junction varies from germline; a read error may be responsible. The chain carries TRBV6-6 and TRBJ2-2, with a possible D match to TRBD2 (5 bases). CDR3 size: 11 residues. Germline V gene lookup returns CDR1 MNHNY and CDR2 SVGAGI (reference sequence). The CDR3 loop reads CASSTSGEPFF. In DNA, the CDR3 is TGTGCCAGCTCAACCTCCGGGGAGCCGTTTTTT.

This clonotype has a handful of counts. This chain uses TRBV19 with TRBJ2-7, with D perhaps being TRBD1 or TRBD2 (5 bases each). This CDR3 is 13 amino acids long. Germline V gene lookup returns CDR1 LNHDA and CDR2 SQIVND (reference sequence). V was clipped by 3 bases and J by 3 bases, with 9 bases between them. This chain's CDR3 is CASSMGDHYEQYF. CDR3 coding DNA: TGTGCCAGTAGTATGGGGGATCACTACGAGCAGTACTTC.

Concerning this clonotype itself: Here the CDR3 omits its conserved ending phenylalanine or tryptophan, so a read error is the likely source. CDR3 nucleotide sequence: TGTGCCAGCAGCGCCGGCGTTCTAGAGGCTGAGCAGTTCTCC. This gives the protein CASSAGVLEAEQFS. The V gene is TRBV11-2, the J gene TRBJ2-5; D uncertain. The DNA end lines up better with TRBJ2-1; the J call may be wrong. The CDR3 contains 14 residues. Germline V gene data show CDR1 as SGHAT and CDR2 as FQNNGV.

Turning to this clonotype: At one end the junction does not follow the germline gene, possibly because of a read error. This chain connects TRBV27 to TRBJ1-4, with unresolved D. The CDR3 runs 15 residues. Germline CDR1 reads MNHEY; CDR2 reads SMNVEV (reference sequence). CDR3 sequence reads: CVSSLSQGRREKLFF. The CDR3 DNA is TGTGTCAGCAGTTTATCTCAAGGGAGGCGTGAAAAACTGTTTTTT.

The gene calls are TRBV7-8 and TRBJ2-2; 9 nucleotides line up with TRBD1. CDR1 is SGHVS, CDR2 FQNEAQ, per germline. The junction had 9 bases not matched to a gene; V was cut back by 5 bases and J by 5 bases. The CDR3 is 16 residues long. CDR3 loop: CASSRLTGGNTGELFF. CDR3 in DNA: TGTGCCAGCAGCCGCCTGACAGGGGGGAATACCGGGGAGCTGTTTTTT.

The V gene is TRBV24-1, the J gene TRBJ2-2, with D uncertain. CDR1 and CDR2 (germline): KGHDR, SFDVKD. Trimming removed 4 bases at V and 6 bases at J, with 14 bases between. CDR3 length: 15 amino acids. The CDR3 spells CATSDPEKLSGELFF. CDR3 sequence (DNA): TGTGCCACCAGTGACCCCGAAAAGCTATCCGGGGAGCTGTTTTTT.

The V and J genes are TRBV5-1 and TRBJ1-1, with D possibly being TRBD1 (6 bases). Looked up from germline, CDR1 is SGHRS and CDR2 is YFSETQ. The CDR3 extends over 13 amino acids. Trimming took off 6 bases at V and 0 bases at J, with 9 bases between the two ends. The CDR3 sequence: CASTDSLNTEAFF. CDR3 sequence (DNA): TGCGCCAGCACGGACAGCTTGAACACTGAAGCTTTCTTT.

This clonotype appeared many times. The rearrangement links TRBV10-3 to TRBJ2-1, with 9 bases fitting TRBD2. The CDR3 contains 15 residues. V was pared by 6 bases and J by 9 bases, with 12 bases of the junction left unmatched. CDR1 ENHRY and CDR2 SYGVKD come from the germline V gene. This CDR3 reads CAISGDRGRAGEQFF. CDR3 bases: TGTGCCATCAGCGGGGATCGCGGGAGGGCCGGTGAGCAGTTCTTC.

The J gene is TRBJ1-3, the V gene TRBV6-5; TRBD1 aligns across 8 bases. Germline V gene data show CDR1 as MNHEY and CDR2 as SVGAGI. The V gene end was trimmed by 1 base and the J gene end by 6 bases; junction bases not matched to a gene: 5. The CDR3 has 15 residues. CDR3 region: CASSYYGQGANTIYF. The CDR3 nucleotides are TGTGCCAGCAGTTACTACGGACAGGGAGCAAACACCATATATTTT.